A single sample gave rise to the 27 T cell receptor beta chains below, sequenced in a study of blood T cell repertoires in COVID-19. Produced via immunoSEQ multiplex PCR; TCRdb's table is partial and in-frame only. The sample records hundreds of thousands of clones, roughly 84% being singletons. Sequencing was done on a sample of peripheral blood. Every receptor here comes from a woman between 40 and 50 years old with active or convalescent COVID-19.

This clone occurred a few times. The chain combines TRBV28 with TRBJ2-1; 8 nucleotides line up with TRBD1. CDR1 is MDHEN, CDR2 SYDVKM, per germline. CDR3 size: 14 residues. Losses at the gene ends were 5 bases for V and 4 bases for J; bases not matched to a gene: 4. The CDR3 DNA is TGTGCCAGCAGTGGACAGGGCTTTTACAATGAGCAGTTCTTC. Encoded protein: CASSGQGFYNEQFF.

This chain connects TRBV10-3 to TRBJ2-7, with D tentatively TRBD1 (6 bases). The CDR3 has 13 amino acids. Looked up from germline, CDR1 is ENHRY and CDR2 is SYGVKD. Between the trimmed V and J ends, which lost 3 bases and 3 bases, there was a span of 9 bases. CDR3 nucleotide sequence: TGTGCCATCAGTGACGACAGGATCTACGAGCAGTACTTC. Translated: CAISDDRIYEQYF.

The chain has TRBV18 and TRBJ1-5, with 9 bases fitting TRBD1. The CDR3 runs 14 residues. The germline V gene has CDR1 KGHSH and CDR2 LQKENI. Trimming took 6 bases from V and 2 from J; bases not matched to a gene: 2. In DNA, the CDR3 is TGTGCCAGCTCCCGGACAGGGGGCAATCAGCCCCAGCATTTT. It is translated as CASSRTGGNQPQHF.

This rearrangement joins TRBV19 to TRBJ2-5, with a tentative D call TRBD1 (6 bases). This CDR3 region has 16 residues. Germline CDR1 and CDR2: LNHDA and SQIVND (reference sequence). The V end was cut by 9 bases, the J end by 4 bases, with 24 bases between. CDR3 amino acids: CASKPAHRVGGETQYF. CDR3 DNA: TGTGCCAGCAAACCGGCCCACAGGGTTGGGGGAGAGACCCAGTACTTC.

V gene TRBV7-9 combines with J gene TRBJ1-4; possible D gene TRBD1, 6 bases. Germline V CDR1 and CDR2: SEHNR, FQNEAQ (reference sequence). V lost 4 bases and J 8 bases, leaving 17 bases between the germline ends. The CDR3 is 15 residues long. Here the CDR3 reads CASSSYGGANEKLFF. The CDR3 DNA follows: TGTGCCAGCAGCTCATACGGGGGGGCGAACGAAAAACTGTTTTTT.

The genes are TRBV10-3 and TRBJ1-1; 7 bases are a match to TRBD1. Germline CDR1 is ENHRY and CDR2 is SYGVKD. V shed 7 bases, J shed 1 base, and the junction held 3 bases outside the gene matches. The CDR3 consists of 13 residues. The CDR3 region is CAITGTENTEAFF. Here the CDR3 DNA reads TGTGCCATCACCGGGACAGAGAACACTGAAGCTTTCTTT.

V usage is TRBV5-1 and J usage is TRBJ2-7; 9 bases agree with TRBD1. With 0 bases clipped from V and 4 bases from J, the junction kept 5 bases outside the gene matches. Germline V gives CDR1 SGHRS, CDR2 YFSETQ. This CDR3 is built from 15 residues. The CDR3: CASSLDPGQGYEQYF. The CDR3 DNA sequence: TGCGCCAGCAGCTTGGACCCGGGACAGGGATACGAGCAGTACTTC.

In regard to this clone: The identical CDR3 is also encoded by other nucleotide sequences in the sample. The chain is built from TRBV13 and TRBJ2-1; 13 positions agree with TRBD2. In germline, CDR1 is PRHDT, CDR2 FYEKMQ (reference sequence). V was pared by 0 bases and J by 6 bases, with 5 bases of the junction left unmatched. This CDR3 comprises 17 residues. As DNA, the CDR3 is TGTGCCAGCAGCTTAGGACTAGCGGGGGGGCCCAGCAATGAGCAGTTCTTC. Its protein is CASSLGLAGGPSNEQFF.

The chain links TRBV6-6 to TRBJ2-1, with D unclear. V was pared by 6 bases and J by 10 bases, with 10 bases between. Germline V gene data show CDR1 as MNHNY and CDR2 as SVGAGI (reference sequence). This CDR3 spans 11 amino acids. The chain's CDR3 is CASSAREEQFF. CDR3 bases: TGTGCCAGCAGCGCGAGAGAAGAGCAGTTCTTC.

This clone was seen many times. The chain combines TRBV2 with TRBJ1-1; TRBD1 might be the D (5 bases). This CDR3 region has 14 residues. Trimming pared 6 bases from V and 5 bases from J, leaving 16 bases between. The germline V gene encodes CDR1 SNHLY and CDR2 FYNNEI. CDR3 DNA: TGTGCCAGCAGATGGGACTTGCGGGGGACTGAAGCTTTCTTT. Protein product: CASRWDLRGTEAFF.

This sequence joins TRBV9 and TRBJ1-1; a weak D match, TRBD1 (6 bases). Germline CDR1 is SGDLS and CDR2 is YYNGEE. This CDR3 spans 12 amino acids. The ends were cut back, 4 bases at V and 8 bases at J, with 12 bases in the middle. The CDR3: CASSPDDREAFF. CDR3 in DNA: TGTGCCAGCAGCCCAGATGACAGGGAAGCTTTCTTT.

The rearrangement uses TRBV28 and TRBJ1-3; D remains ambiguous. CDR1 and CDR2 (germline): MDHEN, SYDVKM. The CDR3 is 12 residues long. The germline V and J ends were trimmed by 3 bases and 9 bases, with 9 bases remaining between them. DNA for the CDR3: TGTGCCAGCAGTTTTACGGGAGGCACCATATATTTT. It translates to CASSFTGGTIYF. The full variable domain, completed using reference TRBV28 and TRBJ1-3, is DVKVTQSSRYLVKRTGEKVFLECVQDMDHENMFWYRQDPGLGLRLIYFSYDVKMKEKGDIPEGYSVSREKKERFSLILESASTNQTSMYLCASSFTGGTIYFGEGSWLTVV.

The CDR3 sequence: CASSFQSGGASDTQYF. DNA for the CDR3: TGTGCCAGCAGTTTTCAAAGCGGGGGGGCATCAGATACGCAGTATTTT. The chain carries TRBV6-5 and TRBJ2-3; 10 nucleotides align to TRBD2. Germline V gene lookup returns CDR1 MNHEY and CDR2 SVGAGI. V was clipped by 4 bases and J by 4 bases; unmatched bases: 8. The CDR3 runs 16 residues.

The chain uses TRBV19 and TRBJ2-1; the D gene is possibly TRBD2 (6 bases). The CDR3 covers 16 residues. The germline V gene encodes CDR1 LNHDA and CDR2 SQIVND (reference sequence). Trimming removed 1 base at V and 2 bases at J, with 12 bases between. The CDR3: CASSIVFRGTYNEQFF. The CDR3, as DNA: TGTGCCAGTAGTATAGTGTTCCGGGGGACCTACAATGAGCAGTTCTTC.

The V call is TRBV30, the J call TRBJ1-2; D unresolved. Trimming stripped 0 bases from V and 1 base from J, with 12 bases between. Germline V lookup: CDR1 GTSNPN, CDR2 SVGIG (reference sequence). The CDR3 covers 15 residues. The CDR3 loop is CAWSVYGVINYGYTF. The CDR3 DNA is TGTGCCTGGAGTGTTTATGGAGTGATTAACTATGGCTACACCTTC. Variable domain in full (rest from reference TRBV30 and TRBJ1-2): SQTIHQWPATLVQPVGSPLSLECTVEGTSNPNLYWYRQAAGRGLQLLFYSVGIGQISSEVPQNLSASRPQDRQFILSSKKLLLSDSGFYLCAWSVYGVINYGYTFGSGTRLTVV.

CDR3 amino acids: CAISELGSLNSPLHF. The CDR3 DNA follows: TGTGCCATCAGTGAACTGGGCAGCCTTAATTCACCCCTCCACTTT. The genes are TRBV10-3 and TRBJ1-6; D unclear. The CDR3 totals 15 residues. Germline CDR1 reads ENHRY; CDR2 reads SYGVKD. V lost 3 bases to trimming and J lost 6 bases, with 12 bases between them.

This chain joins TRBV30 and TRBJ1-1, with TRBD1 as a possible D gene (5 bases). Per germline, CDR1 GTSNPN and CDR2 SVGIG (reference sequence). The germline V and J ends were trimmed by 0 bases and 3 bases, with 11 bases remaining between them. CDR3 length equals 14 residues. In DNA form, the CDR3 reads TGTGCCTGGAGTGTGGGAGGGACGGACACTGAAGCTTTCTTT. It codes for CAWSVGGTDTEAFF. Based on the CDR3 plus reference TRBV30 and TRBJ1-1, the full variable domain is SQTIHQWPATLVQPVGSPLSLECTVEGTSNPNLYWYRQAAGRGLQLLFYSVGIGQISSEVPQNLSASRPQDRQFILSSKKLLLSDSGFYLCAWSVGGTDTEAFFGQGTRLTVV.

The chain links TRBV30 to TRBJ1-1, with D possibly being TRBD1 (6 bases). Germline CDR1 GTSNPN, CDR2 SVGIG (reference sequence). The germline V and J ends were trimmed by 3 bases and 3 bases, with 11 bases remaining between them. This CDR3 comprises 13 residues. Written as DNA, the CDR3 is TGTGCCTGGAGCGAGGGGGGGGACACTGAAGCTTTCTTT. This sequence encodes CAWSEGGDTEAFF.

The chain links TRBV19 to TRBJ1-5; no clear D. Between the trimmed V and J ends, which lost 4 bases and 0 bases, there was a span of 10 bases. The CDR3 spans 15 residues. Germline assignment: CDR1 LNHDA and CDR2 SQIVND (reference sequence). This CDR3 is CASSNGVFSNQPQHF. The CDR3 coding sequence is TGTGCCAGTAGTAACGGAGTCTTTAGCAATCAGCCCCAGCATTTT. The complete variable domain, with remaining parts taken from reference TRBV19 and TRBJ1-5, reads DGGITQSPKYLFRKEGQNVTLSCEQNLNHDAMYWYRQDPGQGLRLIYYSQIVNDFQKGDIAEGYSVSREKKESFPLTVTSAQKNPTAFYLCASSNGVFSNQPQHFGDGTRLSIL.

The gene calls are TRBV28 and TRBJ1-5; 8 bases agree with TRBD1. This CDR3 contains 14 residues. The J segment lost 5 bases and the V segment lost 6 bases, leaving 6 bases of the junction unmatched. CDR1 and CDR2 from the germline V gene are MDHEN and SYDVKM. CDR3 loop: CASRPTGDHQPQHF. The DNA of the CDR3 is TGTGCCAGCAGGCCGACAGGGGATCATCAGCCCCAGCATTTT.

The gene calls are TRBV9 and TRBJ1-3; 9 bases are a match to TRBD1. Germline V lookup: CDR1 SGDLS, CDR2 YYNGEE. CDR3 size: 17 residues. Germline trimming cut 4 bases from V and 4 bases from J; bases unmatched to any gene: 12. The CDR3 region has the DNA TGTGCCAGCAGCCCCCCTCGGGACAGGGTTTCGGGAAACACCATATATTTT. Protein: CASSPPRDRVSGNTIYF.

The chain carries TRBV6-5 and TRBJ1-1, with D perhaps matching TRBD1 (6 bases). Trimming took off 6 bases at V and 5 bases at J, with 13 bases between the two ends. The CDR3 runs to 13 residues. The germline gives CDR1 MNHEY, CDR2 SVGAGI. The CDR3 loop is CASSHRAGTEAFF. CDR3 DNA sequence: TGTGCCAGCAGCCACAGGGCCGGGACTGAAGCTTTCTTT.

The genes are TRBV15 and TRBJ1-2, with 9 bases matching TRBD1. The CDR3 consists of 17 residues. J was trimmed by 5 bases and V by 6 bases; bases with no gene match: 16. In germline, CDR1 is LNHNV, CDR2 YYDKDF (reference sequence). The CDR3 DNA reads as TGTGCCACCAGTGTTTCGGGACAGGGAGTCCCCAAGTATGGCTACACCTTC. The encoded protein is CATSVSGQGVPKYGYTF.

This clone was observed once. The chain couples TRBV18 to TRBJ2-7; 11 bases are shared with TRBD2. Trimming took 0 bases from V and 3 from J; bases not matched to a gene: 4. Per the germline V gene, CDR1 is KGHSH and CDR2 is LQKENI. CDR3 length: 16 amino acids. For the CDR3, the DNA is TGTGCCAGCTCACCACCGGCTAGCGGGGGGTACTACGAGCAGTACTTC. It encodes CASSPPASGGYYEQYF.

The rearrangement links TRBV6-5 to TRBJ1-2; D might be TRBD1 (6 bases). CDR1 and CDR2 (germline): MNHEY, SVGAGI. With 9 bases removed from V and 6 bases from J, the gap between germline ends came to 20 bases. CDR3 length: 14 amino acids. CDR3 DNA: TGTGCCAGTTACGGGAGGGGGAGAGTGGATGGCTACACCTTC. Residues: CASYGRGRVDGYTF.

This chain links TRBV4-1 with TRBJ2-2; TRBD2 is a possible D gene (6 bases). V lost 6 bases, J lost 5 bases, and 13 bases lay in between. Per germline, CDR1 MGHRA and CDR2 YSYEKL. The CDR3 covers 14 residues. CDR3 in amino acids: CASSPVGRTGELFF. DNA for the CDR3: TGCGCCAGCAGTCCTGTGGGGAGGACCGGGGAGCTGTTTTTT.

The genes are TRBV18 and TRBJ2-7; no definite D call. Germline V gene data show CDR1 as KGHSH and CDR2 as LQKENI. There are 14 residues in the CDR3. The germline V and J ends were trimmed by 2 bases and 3 bases, with 11 bases remaining between them. The CDR3 sequence: CASSPAGGIYEQYF. In DNA form, the CDR3 reads TGTGCCAGCTCACCAGCTGGCGGAATCTACGAGCAGTACTTC.